This T cell receptor beta chain derives from a study of CXCR3-negative and CXCR3-positive naive CD8 T cells. Preparation of TRB cDNA libraries relied on 5' RACE carrying UMI labels. TCRdb reprocessed the 5' RACE reads, with one entry per CDR3 protein and no DNA. The specimen's table records around 160,000 distinct CDR3 sequences. Broader study findings: Naive cells used TRBV-TRBJ genes in much the same way whether CXCR3-negative or CXCR3-positive; memory cells did not. High diversity, comparable across both naive subsets, contrasted with much lower diversity in memory CD8+ cells. Against CXCR3-negative naive cells, CXCR3-positive naive cells showed more hydrophobic TRB CDR3s.

On this clonotype itself: As yet, its antigen is unknown.

Germline-derived CDR1 and CDR2 are SGHTA and FQGTGA. This CDR3 contains 15 residues. This rearrangement joins TRBV7-3 to TRBJ2-3; TCRdb returns TRBD2, unconfirmable since there is no DNA. Input material: naive CXCR3+ CD8+ T cells from blood. Stated subset: CD45RO-CCR7+CD27+CD95- naive CD8+ T cells expressing CXCR3 (TNR3+). The sequence came from a human donor in good health. Some clones in this sample may be carry-over from other donors' samples. The CDR3 loop reads CASSFGLAGTDTQYF.